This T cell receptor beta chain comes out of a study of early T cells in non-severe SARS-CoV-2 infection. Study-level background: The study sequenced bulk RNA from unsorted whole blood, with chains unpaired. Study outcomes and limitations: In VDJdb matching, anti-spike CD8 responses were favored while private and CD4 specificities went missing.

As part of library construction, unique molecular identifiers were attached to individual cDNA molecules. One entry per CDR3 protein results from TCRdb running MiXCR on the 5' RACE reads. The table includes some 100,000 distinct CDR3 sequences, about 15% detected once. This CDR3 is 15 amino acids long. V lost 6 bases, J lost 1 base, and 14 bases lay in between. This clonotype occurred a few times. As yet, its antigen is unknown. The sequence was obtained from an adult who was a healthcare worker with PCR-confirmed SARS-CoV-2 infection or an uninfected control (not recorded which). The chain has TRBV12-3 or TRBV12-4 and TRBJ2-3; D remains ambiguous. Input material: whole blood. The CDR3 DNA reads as TGTGCCAGCAGCATTATGGGTATAGGCACAGATACGCAGTATTTT. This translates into CASSIMGIGTDTQYF.